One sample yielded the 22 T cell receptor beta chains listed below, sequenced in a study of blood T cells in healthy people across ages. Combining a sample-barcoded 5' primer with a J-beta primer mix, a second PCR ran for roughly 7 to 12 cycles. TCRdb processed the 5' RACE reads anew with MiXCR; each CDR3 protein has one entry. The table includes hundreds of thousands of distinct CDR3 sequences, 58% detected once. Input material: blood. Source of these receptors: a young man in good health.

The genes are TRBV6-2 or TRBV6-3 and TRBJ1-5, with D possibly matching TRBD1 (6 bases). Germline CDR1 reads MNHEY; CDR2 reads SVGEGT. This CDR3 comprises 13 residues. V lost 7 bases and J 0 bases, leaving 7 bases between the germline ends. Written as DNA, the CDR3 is TGTGCCAGCAACAGGGATAGCAATCAGCCCCAGCATTTT. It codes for CASNRDSNQPQHF.

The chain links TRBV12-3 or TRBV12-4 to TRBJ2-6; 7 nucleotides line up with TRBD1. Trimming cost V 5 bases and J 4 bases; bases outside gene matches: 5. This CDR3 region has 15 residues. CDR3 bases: TGTGCCAGCAGTCTAACAGGGGTAGGGGCCAACGTCCTGACTTTC. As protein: CASSLTGVGANVLTF.

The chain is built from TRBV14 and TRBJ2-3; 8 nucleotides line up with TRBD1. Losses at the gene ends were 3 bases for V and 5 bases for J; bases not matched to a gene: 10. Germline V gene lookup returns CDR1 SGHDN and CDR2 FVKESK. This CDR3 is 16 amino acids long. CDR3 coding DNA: TGTGCCAGCAGCCACTCACCCGGACAGGGAAAAGATACGCAGTATTTT. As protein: CASSHSPGQGKDTQYF.

CDR3 DNA: TGTGCCAGCATCCCCCGGACTAGTGCGGATACGCAGTATTTT. Amino acids: CASIPRTSADTQYF. The rearrangement links TRBV7-2 to TRBJ2-3; 7 nucleotides match TRBD2. J was trimmed by 6 bases and V by 7 bases; bases with no gene match: 10. Germline-derived CDR1 and CDR2 are SGHTA and FQGNSA. This CDR3 comprises 14 residues.

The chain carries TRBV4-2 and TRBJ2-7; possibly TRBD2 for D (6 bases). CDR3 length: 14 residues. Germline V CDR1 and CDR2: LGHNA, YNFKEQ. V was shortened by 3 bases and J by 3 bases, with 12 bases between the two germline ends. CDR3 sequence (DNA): TGTGCCAGCAGCCAGGCGGGACGGCTCTACGAGCAGTACTTC. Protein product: CASSQAGRLYEQYF.

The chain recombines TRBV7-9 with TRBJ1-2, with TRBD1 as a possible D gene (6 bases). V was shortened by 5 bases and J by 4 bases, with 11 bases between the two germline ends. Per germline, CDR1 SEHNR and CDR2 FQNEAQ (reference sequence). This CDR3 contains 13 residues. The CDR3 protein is CASSRTDVYGYTF. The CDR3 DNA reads TGTGCCAGCAGCCGGACAGACGTCTATGGCTACACCTTC.

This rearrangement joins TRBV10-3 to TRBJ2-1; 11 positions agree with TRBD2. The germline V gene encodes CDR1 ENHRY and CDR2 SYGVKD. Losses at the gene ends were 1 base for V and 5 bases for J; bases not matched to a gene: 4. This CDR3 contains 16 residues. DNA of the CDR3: TGTGCCATCAGTGAGTTAACTAGCGGGGGAAACAATGAGCAGTTCTTC. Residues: CAISELTSGGNNEQFF.

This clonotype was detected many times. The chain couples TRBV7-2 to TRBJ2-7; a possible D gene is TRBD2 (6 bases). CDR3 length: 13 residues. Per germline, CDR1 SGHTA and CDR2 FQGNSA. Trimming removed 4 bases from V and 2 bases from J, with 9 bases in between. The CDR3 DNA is TGTGCCAGCAGCTCCGCGGGACCCTACGAGCAGTACTTC. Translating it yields CASSSAGPYEQYF.

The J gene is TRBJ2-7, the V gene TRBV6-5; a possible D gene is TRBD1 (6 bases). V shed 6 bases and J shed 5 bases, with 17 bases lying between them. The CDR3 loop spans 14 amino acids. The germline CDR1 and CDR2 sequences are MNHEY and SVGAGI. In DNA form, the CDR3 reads TGTGCCAGCAGAAACAGGGCAGCGAGAAACGAGCAGTACTTC. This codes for CASRNRAARNEQYF.

CDR3 residues: CASSLKAGGTYNEQFF. As DNA, the CDR3 is TGTGCCAGCAGCTTAAAAGCGGGAGGGACCTACAATGAGCAGTTCTTC. The chain is built from TRBV7-3 and TRBJ2-1; the match to TRBD2 covers 10 bases. Trimming removed 1 base from V and 2 bases from J; junction bases left unmatched: 2. CDR3 size: 16 residues. The germline V gene encodes CDR1 SGHTA and CDR2 FQGTGA.

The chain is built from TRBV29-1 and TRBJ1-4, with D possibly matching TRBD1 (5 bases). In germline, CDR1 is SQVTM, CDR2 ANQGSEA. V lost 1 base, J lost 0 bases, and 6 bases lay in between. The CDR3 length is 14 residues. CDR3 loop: CSVEGGTTNEKLFF. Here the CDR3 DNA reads TGCAGCGTTGAAGGGGGGACAACTAATGAAAAACTGTTTTTT.

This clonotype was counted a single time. The CDR3, as DNA: TGTGCCAGCAGTATATCGGCAGGGGACGTCTACGAGCAGTACTTC. Its protein product is CASSISAGDVYEQYF. The genes are TRBV2 and TRBJ2-5; possibly TRBD1 for D (6 bases). Matching the DNA end better, TRBJ2-7 makes the J call doubtful. The CDR3 runs 15 residues. Germline-derived CDR1 and CDR2 are SNHLY and FYNNEI.

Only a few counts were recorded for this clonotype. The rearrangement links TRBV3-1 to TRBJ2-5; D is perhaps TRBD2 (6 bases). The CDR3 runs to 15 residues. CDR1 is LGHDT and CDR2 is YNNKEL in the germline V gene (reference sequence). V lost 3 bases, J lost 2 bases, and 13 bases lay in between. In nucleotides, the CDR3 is TGTGCCAGCAGCCACCCCAATAGCGGTCAAGAGACCCAGTACTTC. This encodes CASSHPNSGQETQYF.

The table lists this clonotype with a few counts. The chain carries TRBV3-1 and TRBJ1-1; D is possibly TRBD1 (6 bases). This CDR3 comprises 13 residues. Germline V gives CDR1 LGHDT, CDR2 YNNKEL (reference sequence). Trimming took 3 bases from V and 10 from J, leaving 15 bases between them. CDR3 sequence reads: CASSQTGGLRAFF. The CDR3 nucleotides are TGTGCCAGCAGCCAGACAGGAGGCTTGCGAGCTTTCTTT.

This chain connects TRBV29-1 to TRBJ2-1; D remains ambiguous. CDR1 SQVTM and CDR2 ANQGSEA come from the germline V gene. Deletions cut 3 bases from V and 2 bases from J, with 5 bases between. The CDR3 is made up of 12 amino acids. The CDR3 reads CSVDRAYNEQFF. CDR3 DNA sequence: TGCAGCGTTGACAGAGCCTACAATGAGCAGTTCTTC.

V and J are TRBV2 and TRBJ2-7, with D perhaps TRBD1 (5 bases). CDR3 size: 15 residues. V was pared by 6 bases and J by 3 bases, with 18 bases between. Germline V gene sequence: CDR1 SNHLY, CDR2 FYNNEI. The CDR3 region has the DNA TGTGCCAGCAGGTTCGACAGCGCAAATAACTACGAGCAGTACTTC. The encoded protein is CASRFDSANNYEQYF.

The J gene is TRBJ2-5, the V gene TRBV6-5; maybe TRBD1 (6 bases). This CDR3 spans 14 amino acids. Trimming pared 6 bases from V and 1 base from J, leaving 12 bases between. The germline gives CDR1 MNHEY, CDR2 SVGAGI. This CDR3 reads CASSLQGFQETQYF. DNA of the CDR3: TGTGCCAGCAGCCTTCAGGGGTTCCAAGAGACCCAGTACTTC.

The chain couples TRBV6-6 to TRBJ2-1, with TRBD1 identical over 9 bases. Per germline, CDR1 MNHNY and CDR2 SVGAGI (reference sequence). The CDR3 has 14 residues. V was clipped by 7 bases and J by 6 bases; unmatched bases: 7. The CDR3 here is CASTDRGQGNEQFF. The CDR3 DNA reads TGTGCCAGCACAGACAGGGGACAGGGCAATGAGCAGTTCTTC.

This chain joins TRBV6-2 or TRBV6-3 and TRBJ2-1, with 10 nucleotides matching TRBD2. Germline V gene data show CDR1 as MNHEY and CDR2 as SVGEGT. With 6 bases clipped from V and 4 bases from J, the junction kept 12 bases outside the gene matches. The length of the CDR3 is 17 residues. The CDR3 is CASSLLAGTGDYNEQFF. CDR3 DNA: TGTGCCAGCAGCCTACTAGCGGGGACTGGGGATTACAATGAGCAGTTCTTC.

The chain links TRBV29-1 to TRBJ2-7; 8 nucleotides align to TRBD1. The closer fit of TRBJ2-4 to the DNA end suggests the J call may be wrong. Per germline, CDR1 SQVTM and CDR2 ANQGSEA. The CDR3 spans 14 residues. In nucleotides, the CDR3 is TGCAGCGTCCACGACAGGGGTTGGGGGGACATTCAGTACTTC. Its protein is CSVHDRGWGDIQYF.

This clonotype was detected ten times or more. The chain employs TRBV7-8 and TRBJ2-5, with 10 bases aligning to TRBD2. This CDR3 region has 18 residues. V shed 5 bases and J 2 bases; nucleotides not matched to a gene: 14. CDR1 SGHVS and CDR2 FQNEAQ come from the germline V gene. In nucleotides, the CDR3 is TGTGCCAGCAGCCCCTACCATAGCGGGAGGCTTTCTCAAGAGACCCAGTACTTC. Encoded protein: CASSPYHSGRLSQETQYF. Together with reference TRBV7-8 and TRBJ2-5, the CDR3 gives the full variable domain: GAGVSQSPRYKVAKRGQDVALRCDPISGHVSLFWYQQALGQGPEFLTYFQNEAQLDKSGLPSDRFFAERPEGSVSTLKIQRTQQEDSAVYLCASSPYHSGRLSQETQYFGPGTRLLVL.

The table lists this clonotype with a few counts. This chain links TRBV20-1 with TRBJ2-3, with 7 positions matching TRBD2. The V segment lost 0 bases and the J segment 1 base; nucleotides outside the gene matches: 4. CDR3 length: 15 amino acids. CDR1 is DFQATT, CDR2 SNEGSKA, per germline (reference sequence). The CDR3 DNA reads TGCAGTGCTAGAGATTCGGGGGGAGGCACAGATACGCAGTATTTT. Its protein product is CSARDSGGGTDTQYF.